The clone carrying this TCR beta chain was observed a single time. The trim removed 1 base at V and 9 bases at J, leaving 9 bases unmatched. CDR1 and CDR2 (germline): MGHRA, YSYEKL. The CDR3 runs to 15 residues. TCRdb ran MiXCR on the RT-PCR reads and lists one entry per CDR3 protein. This sample yields hundreds of thousands of distinct CDR3 sequences, of which 25% are seen a single time; around 2% belongs to the top ten. This sample was taken from a study of response to subunit inactivated influenza vaccine. The chain combines TRBV4-1 with TRBJ2-5, with 9 bases that match TRBD1. This sequence was found in a man aged 45-65 years who received an inactivated influenza vaccine. The sequences come from CD4+ T cells sorted from PBMCs, collected 5 days after vaccination. The CDR3 loop reads CASSQAYRGLGPQYF. The DNA of the CDR3 is TGCGCCAGCAGCCAAGCATACAGGGGGCTAGGGCCCCAGTACTTC.